Shown below are 32 T cell receptor beta chains from a single sample sequenced in a study of blood T cell repertoires in COVID-19. Method: immunoSEQ multiplex PCR; TCRdb's copy keeps in-frame clones and lacks some. This sample has about 160,000 clones, with more than 85% found just once. Sequenced sample: PBMCs or T cells enriched from blood (not recorded which). The receptors stem from a woman aged 50 to 60 who had recovered from COVID-19.

The chain couples TRBV2 to TRBJ2-1; the D is unclear. CDR1 is SNHLY, CDR2 FYNNEI, per germline. The CDR3 runs 13 residues. Trimming stripped 5 bases from V and 4 bases from J, with 9 bases between. CDR3 nucleotides: TGTGCCAGCAGTCGAAATGAGTACAATGAGCAGTTCTTC. It yields the protein CASSRNEYNEQFF.

This sequence joins TRBV7-9 and TRBJ2-2; weak D call: TRBD2 (6 bases). Germline V lookup: CDR1 SEHNR, CDR2 FQNEAQ (reference sequence). The V and J ends lost 4 bases and 1 base respectively, with 13 bases between them. The CDR3 runs 16 residues. As DNA, the CDR3 is TGTGCCAGCAGCTCTTTAGCGGCCCTGAACACCGGGGAGCTGTTTTTT. Translated, it gives CASSSLAALNTGELFF.

This clone has only a few counts. This chain links TRBV29-1 with TRBJ1-1; the D gene is possibly TRBD1 (5 bases). Germline assignment: CDR1 SQVTM and CDR2 ANQGSEA. V was shortened by 3 bases and J by 4 bases, with 12 bases between the two germline ends. The CDR3 extends over 13 amino acids. In DNA form, the CDR3 reads TGCAGCGTTGAGGGGGGACTGGGCACTGAAGCTTTCTTT. Protein: CSVEGGLGTEAFF.

CDR3 region: CASSPGGGRVETQYF. CDR3 bases: TGTGCCAGTAGTCCCGGTGGAGGGCGAGTAGAGACCCAGTACTTC. The chain recombines TRBV19 with TRBJ2-5; D perhaps matches TRBD2 (6 bases). Germline V gene data show CDR1 as LNHDA and CDR2 as SQIVND (reference sequence). Trimming shortened V by 5 bases and J by 4 bases, and 17 bases separated the two germline ends. The CDR3 sequence is 15 residues long.

The chain has TRBV30 and TRBJ2-7; 10 nucleotides match TRBD2. The germline gives CDR1 GTSNPN, CDR2 SVGIG (reference sequence). This CDR3 is 18 amino acids long. The junction had 16 bases not matched to a gene; V was cut back by 5 bases and J by 0 bases. CDR3 bases: TGTGCCTGGGGTCAGGGACTACTAGCGGGGTTAAGCTCCTACGAGCAGTACTTC. Translation: CAWGQGLLAGLSSYEQYF.

The rearrangement uses TRBV27 and TRBJ1-4; 8 nucleotides align to TRBD1. The CDR3 loop spans 18 amino acids. Trimming removed 6 bases from V and 2 bases from J; junction bases left unmatched: 14. Germline values: CDR1 MNHEY, CDR2 SMNVEV (reference sequence). The CDR3 sequence: CASSQPTGVGSTNEKLFF. CDR3 sequence (DNA): TGTGCCAGCAGCCAACCGACAGGGGTCGGTTCGACTAATGAAAAACTGTTTTTT.

The chain combines TRBV2 with TRBJ1-1; possible D gene TRBD1, 6 bases. V shed 8 bases and J shed 11 bases, with 12 bases lying between them. Germline CDR1 is SNHLY and CDR2 is FYNNEI. The CDR3 is 10 residues long. Here the CDR3 DNA reads TGTGCCAGCTCCGCAGGGGTGGCTTTCTTT. It is translated as CASSAGVAFF.

The V gene is TRBV29-1, the J gene TRBJ2-3; the match to TRBD2 covers 10 bases. Unmatched junction bases numbered 9, after V lost 4 bases and J lost 5 bases. The CDR3 contains 15 residues. Germline lookup yields CDR1 SQVTM and CDR2 ANQGSEA. The CDR3 region is CSVVPNSGRKDTQYF. The CDR3, as DNA: TGCAGCGTTGTGCCGAATAGCGGGAGGAAAGATACGCAGTATTTT.

The chain combines TRBV7-6 with TRBJ2-5, with a tentative D call TRBD1 (5 bases). The CDR3 is made up of 18 amino acids. Trimming cost V 2 bases and J 4 bases, with 23 bases left between them. In germline, CDR1 is SGHVS, CDR2 FNYEAQ. CDR3 amino acids: CASSLRAAAGRHGETQYF. The CDR3, as DNA: TGTGCCAGCAGCTTAAGGGCCGCGGCAGGGCGACACGGAGAGACCCAGTACTTC.

The rearrangement joins TRBV10-2 to TRBJ2-3; D may be TRBD1 (6 bases). The CDR3 spans 17 residues. V dropped 0 bases and J dropped 0 bases, with 13 bases sitting between them. Per germline, CDR1 WSHSY and CDR2 SAAADI. The CDR3 is CASSESGRTASTDTQYF. CDR3 in DNA: TGCGCCAGCAGTGAGTCGGGAAGGACAGCTAGCACAGATACGCAGTATTTT.

The J gene is TRBJ1-6, the V gene TRBV11-2; the D is unclear. Per germline, CDR1 SGHAT and CDR2 FQNNGV. V was shortened by 5 bases and J by 6 bases, with 11 bases between the two germline ends. The CDR3 totals 14 residues. DNA for the CDR3: TGTGCCAGCAGCCATCCCCAGGTTAATTCACCCCTCCACTTT. Its protein is CASSHPQVNSPLHF.

This sequence joins TRBV15 and TRBJ1-4, with TRBD1 matching 7 bases. V gave up 6 bases and J gave up 1 base; unmatched junction bases: 2. Per germline, CDR1 LNHNV and CDR2 YYDKDF (reference sequence). This CDR3 contains 14 residues. Here the CDR3 DNA reads TGTGCCACCAGACAGGGGTTAACTAATGAAAAACTGTTTTTT. This codes for CATRQGLTNEKLFF.

The V and J genes are TRBV7-9 and TRBJ2-7; maybe TRBD2 (5 bases). CDR1 and CDR2 from the germline V gene are SEHNR and FQNEAQ (reference sequence). The CDR3 loop spans 15 amino acids. The germline V and J ends were trimmed by 4 bases and 0 bases, with 13 bases remaining between them. The CDR3: CASSYRDTSSYEQYF. The CDR3, as DNA: TGTGCCAGCAGCTACCGGGATACCAGCTCCTACGAGCAGTACTTC.

J is TRBJ2-7 and V is TRBV19, with D perhaps TRBD1 (6 bases). Germline loops: CDR1 LNHDA, CDR2 SQIVND (reference sequence). V lost 5 bases and J lost 4, with 18 bases in between. The CDR3 is 15 amino acids. The CDR3 spells CASSLSTGPWYEQYF. CDR3 in DNA: TGTGCCAGTAGTCTGAGTACAGGGCCCTGGTACGAGCAGTACTTC.

The genes are TRBV13 and TRBJ2-5; 8 positions match TRBD1. CDR3 length: 16 residues. Germline lookup yields CDR1 PRHDT and CDR2 FYEKMQ (reference sequence). V lost 5 bases and J lost 0; bases outside the gene matches: 8. The CDR3 loop is CASSRGMTGDQETQYF. The CDR3 DNA reads as TGTGCCAGCAGCAGGGGGATGACAGGGGACCAAGAGACCCAGTACTTC.

The V and J genes are TRBV7-8 and TRBJ1-6; 7 nucleotides align to TRBD1. This CDR3 region has 14 residues. The V and J ends lost 5 bases and 10 bases, in that order; junction bases with no gene match: 8. Germline lookup yields CDR1 SGHVS and CDR2 FQNEAQ. The CDR3 loop reads CASSPTGQQSPLHF. CDR3 sequence (DNA): TGTGCCAGCAGCCCGACAGGGCAACAATCACCCCTCCACTTT. The whole variable domain, remainder taken from reference TRBV7-8 and TRBJ1-6, is GAGVSQSPRYKVAKRGQDVALRCDPISGHVSLFWYQQALGQGPEFLTYFQNEAQLDKSGLPSDRFFAERPEGSVSTLKIQRTQQEDSAVYLCASSPTGQQSPLHFGNGTRLTVT.

The DNA of the CDR3 is TGCAGCGTTGTCGAGACAGGTCATCTAGGCGAGCAGTACTTC. Its protein product is CSVVETGHLGEQYF. J is TRBJ2-7 and V is TRBV29-1, with a tentative D call TRBD1 (6 bases). Germline V gene sequence: CDR1 SQVTM, CDR2 ANQGSEA. This CDR3 region has 14 residues. Trimming left V 4 bases short and J 6 bases short, with 19 bases between.

V and J are TRBV9 and TRBJ2-5; TRBD2 aligns across 7 bases. This CDR3 has 17 amino acids. From germline, CDR1 is SGDLS and CDR2 YYNGEE. With 0 bases clipped from V and 1 base from J, the junction kept 9 bases outside the gene matches. As DNA, the CDR3 is TGTGCCAGCAGCGTAGGGGCTAGCGGAGGAGTCCAAGAGACCCAGTACTTC. Its translation: CASSVGASGGVQETQYF.

This clone appeared a single time. J is TRBJ2-2 and V is TRBV27; the D gene is possibly TRBD1 (6 bases). Trimming shortened V by 5 bases and J by 6 bases, and 13 bases separated the two germline ends. The length of the CDR3 is 14 residues. Germline V CDR1 and CDR2: MNHEY, SMNVEV (reference sequence). CDR3 sequence: CASSPPGVSGELFF. Here the CDR3 DNA reads TGTGCCAGCAGTCCCCCAGGGGTTTCCGGGGAGCTGTTTTTT.

This chain connects TRBV6-2 or TRBV6-3 to TRBJ2-7; D not certain. Germline CDR1 and CDR2: MNHEY and SVGEGT. The V gene lost 2 bases and the J gene lost 0 bases, with 14 bases spanning the gap. The CDR3 consists of 16 residues. CDR3 protein: CASSYGPRQLSYEQYF. The CDR3 DNA follows: TGTGCCAGCAGTTACGGTCCTAGGCAGCTCTCCTACGAGCAGTACTTC.

V is TRBV28 and J is TRBJ1-2; D call uncertain. Germline CDR1 and CDR2: MDHEN and SYDVKM. This CDR3 has 16 residues. The V end was cut by 4 bases, the J end by 1 base, with 16 bases between. The CDR3 coding sequence is TGTGCCAGCAGTTCCCTGGCACAGACCCTTAACTATGGCTACACCTTC. Residues: CASSSLAQTLNYGYTF.

This clone was counted a single time. The chain carries TRBV28 and TRBJ2-7, with TRBD1 identical over 8 bases. Germline V lookup: CDR1 MDHEN, CDR2 SYDVKM. The ends lost 7 bases at V and 5 bases at J; junction bases unmatched: 13. This CDR3 has 15 residues. CDR3 sequence reads: CASTPSTGEGNEQYF. The CDR3 region has the DNA TGTGCCAGCACCCCTTCGACAGGGGAAGGAAACGAGCAGTACTTC. The full variable domain, completed using reference TRBV28 and TRBJ2-7, is DVKVTQSSRYLVKRTGEKVFLECVQDMDHENMFWYRQDPGLGLRLIYFSYDVKMKEKGDIPEGYSVSREKKERFSLILESASTNQTSMYLCASTPSTGEGNEQYFGPGTRLTVT.

This clone is a singleton in its sample. V is TRBV28 and J is TRBJ1-1; 7 nucleotides align to TRBD1. The CDR3 contains 14 residues. The germline V gene has CDR1 MDHEN and CDR2 SYDVKM. V was clipped by 5 bases and J by 0 bases; unmatched bases: 3. This CDR3 is CASSNRGLNTEAFF. The CDR3 DNA is TGTGCCAGCAGTAACAGGGGCTTGAACACTGAAGCTTTCTTT. The whole variable domain, filled in from reference TRBV28 and TRBJ1-1, reads DVKVTQSSRYLVKRTGEKVFLECVQDMDHENMFWYRQDPGLGLRLIYFSYDVKMKEKGDIPEGYSVSREKKERFSLILESASTNQTSMYLCASSNRGLNTEAFFGQGTRLTVV.

The chain employs TRBV5-1 and TRBJ2-5, with 7 bases aligning to TRBD1. This CDR3 contains 14 residues. The germline V gene has CDR1 SGHRS and CDR2 YFSETQ. J lost 0 bases, V lost 2 bases, and 1 base had no gene match. CDR3 sequence: CASSFDRDQETQYF. The CDR3, as DNA: TGCGCCAGCAGCTTTGACAGGGACCAAGAGACCCAGTACTTC. The full variable domain, its missing parts supplied by reference TRBV5-1 and TRBJ2-5, is KAGVTQTPRYLIKTRGQQVTLSCSPISGHRSVSWYQQTPGQGLQFLFEYFSETQRNKGNFPGRFSGRQFSNSRSEMNVSTLELGDSALYLCASSFDRDQETQYFGPGTRLLVL.

The chain links TRBV24-1 to TRBJ1-2, with D tentatively TRBD1 (6 bases). Germline-derived CDR1 and CDR2 are KGHDR and SFDVKD. The length of the CDR3 is 13 residues. V lost 6 bases to trimming and J lost 4 bases, with 11 bases between them. The CDR3: CATSPRGGYGYTF. In DNA form, the CDR3 reads TGTGCCACCAGTCCCCGAGGGGGCTATGGCTACACCTTC.

The rearrangement joins TRBV27 to TRBJ1-4; D unresolved. Germline V CDR1 and CDR2: MNHEY, SMNVEV (reference sequence). The V end lost 2 bases, the J end lost 4 bases, and 5 bases lay between the germline ends. This CDR3 region has 13 residues. The CDR3, as DNA: TGTGCCAGCAGTTTAGAGCGTAATGAAAAACTGTTTTTT. This codes for CASSLERNEKLFF.

The V call is TRBV10-2, the J call TRBJ2-1, with 13 bases lining up with TRBD2. The CDR3 loop spans 15 amino acids. Germline lookup yields CDR1 WSHSY and CDR2 SAAADI. With V trimmed by 4 bases and J by 8 bases, 5 bases remained unmatched. For the CDR3, the DNA is TGCGCCAGCAGTGGGGGGACTAGCGGGACGGATGAGCAGTTCTTC. Encoded protein: CASSGGTSGTDEQFF.

The count of this clone is one. V usage is TRBV6-6 and J usage is TRBJ1-5, with 9 positions matching TRBD1. CDR3 length equals 12 residues. Germline V lookup: CDR1 MNHNY, CDR2 SVGAGI (reference sequence). The V gene end was trimmed by 11 bases and the J gene end by 6 bases; junction bases not matched to a gene: 5. This chain's CDR3 is CAVTGGSQPQHF. The CDR3 region has the DNA TGTGCCGTCACAGGGGGCAGTCAGCCCCAGCATTTT.

The CDR3 here is CASSQDTGVLGGYTF. In DNA, the CDR3 is TGCGCCAGCAGCCAAGATACAGGGGTGCTGGGAGGCTACACCTTC. The rearrangement uses TRBV4-1 and TRBJ1-2; 7 nucleotides match TRBD1. Germline CDR1 MGHRA, CDR2 YSYEKL. The CDR3 covers 15 residues. With 0 bases clipped from V and 8 bases from J, the junction kept 9 bases outside the gene matches.

The rearrangement joins TRBV12-5 to TRBJ2-7, with TRBD2 matching 8 bases. Germline V gene sequence: CDR1 LGHNT, CDR2 FRNRAP. V shed 1 base, J shed 3 bases, and the junction held 5 bases outside the gene matches. The CDR3 contains 15 residues. CDR3 region: CASGLGPGLDYEQYF. CDR3 coding DNA: TGTGCTAGTGGTTTGGGGCCGGGACTAGACTACGAGCAGTACTTC.

This chain connects TRBV24-1 to TRBJ2-3; weak D call: TRBD2 (6 bases). The germline CDR1 and CDR2 sequences are KGHDR and SFDVKD. This CDR3 spans 18 amino acids. V gave up 1 base and J gave up 1 base, with 17 bases separating them. CDR3: CATSDLSTAGRRTDTQYF. In nucleotides, the CDR3 is TGTGCCACCAGTGATTTATCAACAGCGGGCAGGCGCACAGATACGCAGTATTTT.

The chain is built from TRBV6-1 and TRBJ2-5; 9 bases line up with TRBD1. Germline-derived CDR1 and CDR2 are MNHNS and SASEGT. The V gene end was trimmed by 1 base and the J gene end by 0 bases; junction bases not matched to a gene: 6. This CDR3 has 17 residues. The CDR3 DNA follows: TGTGCCAGCAGTGAAGGTACCGGGACAGGGTACCAAGAGACCCAGTACTTC. Protein sequence: CASSEGTGTGYQETQYF.